The rows below give T cell receptor beta chains drawn from one sample of a study of OX40 agonist ivuxolimab in advanced cancers. Clones were read by immunoSEQ multiplex PCR, and TCRdb kept only the in-frame ones, dropping some. The sample has tens of thousands of clones, 82% seen once; the top ten hold roughly 23%. The input for sequencing was CD4+ or CD8+ T cells sorted from blood, taken in a trial of the OX40 agonist ivuxolimab. The receptors come from an adult with an advanced solid tumor such as melanoma, head and neck, liver or kidney cancer. CDR3s include the opening cysteine and the closing phenylalanine or tryptophan. D genes are given only for firm matches. Size is omitted from some rows. Given values are once, few, many or a class for expanded clones.

CDR3 protein: CASSLRARGEQFF; CDR3 DNA: TGTGCCAGCAGCTTACGGGCCCGGGGTGAACAGTTCTTC; clone size: -; V gene: TRBV7-9; J gene: TRBJ2-1; D gene: -
CDR3 protein: CASSYSSNTGELFF; CDR3 DNA: TGTGCCAGCAGTTACAGTTCGAACACCGGGGAGCTGTTTTTT; clone size: -; V gene: TRBV6-6; J gene: TRBJ2-2; D gene: -
CDR3 protein: CASKGGAKGNEQFF; CDR3 DNA: TGTGCCAGTAAGGGGGGGGCTAAAGGCAATGAGCAGTTCTTC; clone size: -; V gene: TRBV19; J gene: TRBJ2-1; D gene: -
CDR3 protein: CASSGETQYF; CDR3 DNA: TGTGCCAGCAGCGGGGAGACCCAGTACTTC; clone size: -; V gene: TRBV9; J gene: TRBJ2-5; D gene: -
CDR3 protein: CASRGTADNQPQHF; CDR3 DNA: TGTGCCAGCAGAGGGACAGCCGACAATCAGCCCCAGCATTTT; clone size: -; V gene: TRBV2; J gene: TRBJ1-5; D gene: TRBD1
CDR3 protein: CASTKGGLGTDEQYF; CDR3 DNA: TGCGCCAGCACCAAGGGGGGCTTGGGAACCGACGAGCAGTACTTC; clone size: -; V gene: TRBV4-1; J gene: TRBJ2-7; D gene: -
CDR3 protein: CASIRRLSSYEQYF; CDR3 DNA: TGTGCCAGCATCCGACGACTGAGCTCCTACGAGCAGTACTTC; clone size: -; V gene: TRBV28; J gene: TRBJ2-7; D gene: -
CDR3 protein: CASSIKTGYTYEQYF; CDR3 DNA: TGTGCCAGTAGTATAAAGACAGGGTATACCTACGAGCAGTACTTC; clone size: once; V gene: TRBV19; J gene: TRBJ2-7; D gene: TRBD1
CDR3 protein: CASSLMDSPSPLHF; CDR3 DNA: TGCGCCAGCAGCTTGATGGACAGCCCTTCACCCCTCCACTTT; clone size: -; V gene: TRBV5-1; J gene: TRBJ1-6; D gene: -
CDR3 protein: CASMRGANEKLFF; CDR3 DNA: TGTGCCAGCATGAGGGGGGCTAATGAAAAACTGTTTTTT; clone size: -; V gene: TRBV7-9; J gene: TRBJ1-4; D gene: -
CDR3 protein: CAWSAGQGAFGYTF; CDR3 DNA: TGTGCCTGGAGTGCGGGACAGGGGGCTTTTGGCTACACCTTC; clone size: -; V gene: TRBV30; J gene: TRBJ1-2; D gene: TRBD1
CDR3 protein: CASSEAGSPWSTNEKLFF; CDR3 DNA: TGTGCCAGCAGTGAAGCTGGGTCGCCTTGGTCAACTAATGAAAAACTGTTTTTT; clone size: -; V gene: TRBV2; J gene: TRBJ1-4; D gene: -
CDR3 protein: CASSFRPRATDTQYF; CDR3 DNA: TGTGCCAGCAGTTTCCGTCCAAGAGCCACAGATACGCAGTATTTT; clone size: -; V gene: TRBV27; J gene: TRBJ2-3; D gene: -
CDR3 protein: CASSKRQTADTEAFF; CDR3 DNA: TGTGCCAGCAGCAAAAGACAGACTGCGGACACTGAAGCTTTCTTT; clone size: -; V gene: TRBV28; J gene: TRBJ1-1; D gene: -
CDR3 protein: CASSLGPYYEQYF; CDR3 DNA: TGTGCCAGCAGCTTAGGTCCTTACTACGAGCAGTACTTC; clone size: few; V gene: TRBV7-2; J gene: TRBJ2-7; D gene: -
CDR3 protein: CASSRDSRSNYGYTF; CDR3 DNA: TGTGCCAGCAGCCGGGACAGCAGGTCTAACTATGGCTACACCTTC; clone size: -; V gene: TRBV6-6; J gene: TRBJ1-2; D gene: TRBD1
CDR3 protein: CASSSPSGQADTQYF; CDR3 DNA: TGTGCCAGCAGCTCCCCTTCCGGACAAGCCGATACGCAGTATTTT; clone size: -; V gene: TRBV7-9; J gene: TRBJ2-3; D gene: -
CDR3 protein: CASSFDRGEKLFF; CDR3 DNA: TGTGCCAGCAGCTTCGACAGGGGCGAAAAACTGTTTTTT; clone size: -; V gene: TRBV5-4; J gene: TRBJ1-4; D gene: TRBD1
CDR3 protein: CASSGSKRGGPYEQYF; CDR3 DNA: TGTGCCAGCAGCGGATCGAAGCGGGGAGGCCCCTACGAGCAGTACTTC; clone size: -; V gene: TRBV21-1; J gene: TRBJ2-7; D gene: -
CDR3 protein: CASSIGTAYTEAFF; CDR3 DNA: TGTGCCAGTAGTATTGGGACGGCCTACACTGAAGCTTTCTTT; clone size: -; V gene: TRBV19; J gene: TRBJ1-1; D gene: -
CDR3 protein: CASSLRTAEAFF; CDR3 DNA: TGTGCCAGCAGCTTAAGAACGGCTGAAGCTTTCTTT; clone size: -; V gene: TRBV7-9; J gene: TRBJ1-1; D gene: -
CDR3 protein: CASSSRFDTQYF; CDR3 DNA: TGTGCCAGCAGTTCAAGGTTTGATACGCAGTATTTT; clone size: -; V gene: TRBV28; J gene: TRBJ2-3; D gene: -
CDR3 protein: CASSVGWGQETQYF; CDR3 DNA: TGTGCCAGCAGCGTAGGGTGGGGCCAAGAGACCCAGTACTTC; clone size: -; V gene: TRBV9; J gene: TRBJ2-5; D gene: -
CDR3 protein: CASSPGLGQGNTIYF; CDR3 DNA: TGTGCCAGCAGCCCAGGGTTAGGACAAGGAAACACCATATATTTT; clone size: few; V gene: TRBV5-4; J gene: TRBJ1-3; D gene: -
CDR3 protein: CAISAGTGQWETQYF; CDR3 DNA: TGTGCCATCAGTGCCGGGACAGGTCAGTGGGAGACCCAGTACTTC; clone size: hyperexpanded; V gene: TRBV10-3; J gene: TRBJ2-5; D gene: TRBD1
CDR3 protein: CASSQDPGTLYEQYF; CDR3 DNA: TGTGCCAGCAGCCAAGATCCCGGAACTCTATACGAGCAGTACTTC; clone size: -; V gene: TRBV4-2; J gene: TRBJ2-7; D gene: -
CDR3 protein: CASRVASGSPYGYTF; CDR3 DNA: TGTGCCAGCAGGGTCGCCTCAGGGAGCCCCTATGGCTACACCTTC; clone size: -; V gene: TRBV27; J gene: TRBJ1-2; D gene: -
CDR3 protein: CASSRQDGVAFF; CDR3 DNA: TGTGCCAGCAGCCGACAGGATGGTGTAGCTTTCTTT; clone size: -; V gene: TRBV7-6; J gene: TRBJ1-1; D gene: -
CDR3 protein: CASSPGTGDNEQFF; CDR3 DNA: TGTGCCAGCAGCCCCGGGACAGGGGACAATGAGCAGTTCTTC; clone size: -; V gene: TRBV14; J gene: TRBJ2-1; D gene: TRBD1
CDR3 protein: CASSLGGPDYGYTF; CDR3 DNA: TGTGCCAGCAGCTTAGGTGGGCCAGACTATGGCTACACCTTC; clone size: -; V gene: TRBV7-3; J gene: TRBJ1-2; D gene: -
CDR3 protein: CASSARDAGTSGRIETQYF; CDR3 DNA: TGTGCCAGTAGTGCCCGGGACGCCGGGACTAGCGGGAGAATAGAGACCCAGTACTTC; clone size: -; V gene: TRBV19; J gene: TRBJ2-5; D gene: TRBD2
CDR3 protein: CASTQTASGRGDTQYF; CDR3 DNA: TGTGCCAGCACCCAGACGGCTAGCGGGCGGGGGGATACGCAGTATTTT; clone size: few; V gene: TRBV7-9; J gene: TRBJ2-3; D gene: TRBD2
CDR3 protein: CASSQEGQLAKPQHF; CDR3 DNA: TGCGCCAGCAGCCAAGAAGGACAGTTGGCTAAGCCCCAGCATTTT; clone size: few; V gene: TRBV4-1; J gene: TRBJ1-5; D gene: -
CDR3 protein: CAIGEGGSGVTDTQYF; CDR3 DNA: TGTGCCATCGGGGAGGGGGGTAGCGGTGTCACAGATACGCAGTATTTT; clone size: -; V gene: TRBV10-3; J gene: TRBJ2-3; D gene: -
CDR3 protein: CASSLSGTSGRDEQFF; CDR3 DNA: TGTGCCAGCAGCTTATCCGGGACTAGCGGGAGGGATGAGCAGTTCTTC; clone size: -; V gene: TRBV7-6; J gene: TRBJ2-1; D gene: TRBD2
CDR3 protein: CASKWTGLGYTF; CDR3 DNA: TGTGCCAGCAAATGGACAGGTTTAGGCTACACCTTC; clone size: -; V gene: TRBV6-1; J gene: TRBJ1-2; D gene: TRBD1